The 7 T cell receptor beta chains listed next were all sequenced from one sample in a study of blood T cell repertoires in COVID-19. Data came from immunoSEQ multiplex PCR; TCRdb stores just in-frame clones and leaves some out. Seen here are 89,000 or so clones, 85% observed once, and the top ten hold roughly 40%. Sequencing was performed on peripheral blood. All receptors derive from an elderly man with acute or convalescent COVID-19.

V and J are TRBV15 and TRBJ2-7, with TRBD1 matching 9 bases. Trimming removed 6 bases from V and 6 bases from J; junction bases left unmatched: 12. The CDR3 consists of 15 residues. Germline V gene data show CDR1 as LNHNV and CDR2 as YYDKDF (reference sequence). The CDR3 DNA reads TGTGCCACCAGGGACTCCGGGACAGGGTTCTCCGAGCAGTACTTC. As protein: CATRDSGTGFSEQYF.

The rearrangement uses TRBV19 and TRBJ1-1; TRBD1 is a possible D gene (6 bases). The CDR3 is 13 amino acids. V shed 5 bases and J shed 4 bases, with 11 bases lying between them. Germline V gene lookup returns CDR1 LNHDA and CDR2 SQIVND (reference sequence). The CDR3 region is CASSERGGTEAFF. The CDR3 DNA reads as TGTGCCAGTAGTGAAAGGGGGGGCACTGAAGCTTTCTTT.

The CDR3 spells CATSDLHASSGRPDTQYF. The CDR3 nucleotides read TGTGCCACCAGTGATTTGCATGCGTCTAGCGGGAGGCCAGATACGCAGTATTTT. The chain couples TRBV24-1 to TRBJ2-3, with 11 bases that match TRBD2. This CDR3 is built from 18 residues. Germline-derived CDR1 and CDR2 are KGHDR and SFDVKD. Trimming at V came to 0 bases and at J to 4 bases, leaving 8 bases not matched to a gene.

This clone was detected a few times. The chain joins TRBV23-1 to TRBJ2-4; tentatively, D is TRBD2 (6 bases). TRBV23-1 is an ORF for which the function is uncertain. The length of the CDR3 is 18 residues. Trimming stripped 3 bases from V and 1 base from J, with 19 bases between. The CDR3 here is CASSHLASERPAKNIQYF. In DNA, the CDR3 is TGCGCCAGCAGTCATTTGGCTAGCGAGAGACCCGCCAAAAACATTCAGTACTTC.

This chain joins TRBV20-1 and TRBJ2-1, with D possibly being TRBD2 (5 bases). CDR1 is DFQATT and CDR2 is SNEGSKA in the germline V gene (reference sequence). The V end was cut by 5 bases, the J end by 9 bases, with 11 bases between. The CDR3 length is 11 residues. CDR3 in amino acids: CSALTIPEQFF. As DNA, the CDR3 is TGCAGTGCTCTGACTATCCCTGAGCAGTTCTTC.

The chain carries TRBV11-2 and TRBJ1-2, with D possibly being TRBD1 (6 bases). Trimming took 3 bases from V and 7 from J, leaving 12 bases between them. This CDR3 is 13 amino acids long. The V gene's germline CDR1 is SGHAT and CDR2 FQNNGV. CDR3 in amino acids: CASSLLQGFGYTF. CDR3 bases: TGTGCCAGCAGCTTGCTCCAGGGGTTTGGCTACACCTTC. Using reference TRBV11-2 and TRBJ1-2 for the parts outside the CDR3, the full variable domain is EAGVAQSPRYKIIEKRQSVAFWCNPISGHATLYWYQQILGQGPKLLIQFQNNGVVDDSQLPKDRFSAERLKGVDSTLKIQPAKLEDSAVYLCASSLLQGFGYTFGSGTRLTVV.

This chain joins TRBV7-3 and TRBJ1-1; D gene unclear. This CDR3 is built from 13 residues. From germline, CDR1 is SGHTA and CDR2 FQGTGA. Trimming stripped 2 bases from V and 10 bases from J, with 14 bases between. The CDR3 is CASSLEISTVAFF. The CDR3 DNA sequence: TGTGCCAGCAGCTTAGAGATAAGCACGGTAGCTTTCTTT.